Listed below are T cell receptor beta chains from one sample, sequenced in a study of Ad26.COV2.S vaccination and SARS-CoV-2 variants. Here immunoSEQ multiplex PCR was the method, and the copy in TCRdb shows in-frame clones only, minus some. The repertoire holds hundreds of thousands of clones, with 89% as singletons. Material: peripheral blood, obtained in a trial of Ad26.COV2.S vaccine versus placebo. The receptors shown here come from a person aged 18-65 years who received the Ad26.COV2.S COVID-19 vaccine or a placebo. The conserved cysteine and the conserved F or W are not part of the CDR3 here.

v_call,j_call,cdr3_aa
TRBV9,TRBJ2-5,ASSVGGANRQETQY
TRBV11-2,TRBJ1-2,ASSLEQGVNYGYT
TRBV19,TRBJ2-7,ASSNPPRYEQY
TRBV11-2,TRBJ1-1,ASSPRQENTEAF
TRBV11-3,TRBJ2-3,ASSWDSTTDTQY
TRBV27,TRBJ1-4,ASSISGQGNEKLF
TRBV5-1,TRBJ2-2,ASSLALASNTGELF
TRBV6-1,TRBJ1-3,ASSVEGGYSGNTIY
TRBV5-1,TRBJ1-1,ASSPTGNPEAF
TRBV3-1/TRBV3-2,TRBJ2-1,ASSQLAGGDEQF
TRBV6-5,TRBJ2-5,ASSYSLAQVETQY
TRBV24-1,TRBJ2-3,ATSDWTSRGTDTQY
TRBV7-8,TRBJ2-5,ASSPEVKTQY
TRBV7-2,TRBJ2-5,ASSTQGAQTQY
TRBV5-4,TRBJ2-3,ASSLGIASDTQY
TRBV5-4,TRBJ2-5,ASSLIRGLDGETQY
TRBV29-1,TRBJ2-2,SVANTNTGELF
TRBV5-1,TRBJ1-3,ASSPAWSLGNTIY
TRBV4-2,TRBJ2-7,ASSYRLAEPYEQY
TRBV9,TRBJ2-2,ASSVDPGAGGELF
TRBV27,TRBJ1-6,ASSPPGVSPLH
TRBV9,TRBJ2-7,ASSVGSEPAYEQY
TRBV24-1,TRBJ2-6,ATSDVAPSGANVLT
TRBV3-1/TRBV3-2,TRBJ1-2,ASSHGQAIYGYT
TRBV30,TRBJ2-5,ALSGQTGLQETQY
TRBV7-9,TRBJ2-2,ASRQGADTGELF
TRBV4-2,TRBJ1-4,ASSHITPGAHRTSTNEKLF
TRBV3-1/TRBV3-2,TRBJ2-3,ASSQGGGTDTQY
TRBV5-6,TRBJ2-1,ASSFRAGRIPYNEQF